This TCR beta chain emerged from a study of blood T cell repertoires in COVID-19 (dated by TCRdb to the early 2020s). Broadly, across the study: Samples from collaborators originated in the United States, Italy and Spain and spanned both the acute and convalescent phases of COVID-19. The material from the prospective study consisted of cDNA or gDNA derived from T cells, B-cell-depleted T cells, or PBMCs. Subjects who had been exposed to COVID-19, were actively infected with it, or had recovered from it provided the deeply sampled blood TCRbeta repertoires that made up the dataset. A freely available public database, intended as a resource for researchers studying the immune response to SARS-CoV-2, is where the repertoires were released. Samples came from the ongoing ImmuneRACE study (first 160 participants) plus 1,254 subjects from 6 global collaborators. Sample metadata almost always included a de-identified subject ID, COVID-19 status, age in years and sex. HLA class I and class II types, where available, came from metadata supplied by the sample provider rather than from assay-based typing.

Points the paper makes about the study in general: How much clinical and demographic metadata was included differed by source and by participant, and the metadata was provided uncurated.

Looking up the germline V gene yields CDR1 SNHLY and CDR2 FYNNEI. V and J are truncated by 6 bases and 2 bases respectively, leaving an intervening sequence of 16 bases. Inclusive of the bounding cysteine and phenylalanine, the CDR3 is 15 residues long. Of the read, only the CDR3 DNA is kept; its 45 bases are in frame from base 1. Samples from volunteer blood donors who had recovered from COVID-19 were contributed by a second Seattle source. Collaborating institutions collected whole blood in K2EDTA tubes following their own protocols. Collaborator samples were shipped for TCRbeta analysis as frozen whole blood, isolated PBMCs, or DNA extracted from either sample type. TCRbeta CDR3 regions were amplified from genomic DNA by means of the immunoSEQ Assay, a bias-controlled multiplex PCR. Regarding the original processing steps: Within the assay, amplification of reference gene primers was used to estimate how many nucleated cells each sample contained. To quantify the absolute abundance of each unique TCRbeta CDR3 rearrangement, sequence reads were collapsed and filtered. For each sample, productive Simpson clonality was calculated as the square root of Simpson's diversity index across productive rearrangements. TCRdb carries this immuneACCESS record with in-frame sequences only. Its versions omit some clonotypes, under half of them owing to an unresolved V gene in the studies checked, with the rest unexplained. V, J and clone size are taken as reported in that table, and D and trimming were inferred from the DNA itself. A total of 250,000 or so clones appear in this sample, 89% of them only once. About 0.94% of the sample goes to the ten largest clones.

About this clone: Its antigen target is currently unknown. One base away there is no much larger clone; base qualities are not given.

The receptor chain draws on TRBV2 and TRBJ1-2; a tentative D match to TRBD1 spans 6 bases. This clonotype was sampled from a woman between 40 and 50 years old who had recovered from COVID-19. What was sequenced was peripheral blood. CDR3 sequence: CASRPWDTINYGYTF. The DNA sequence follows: TGTGCCAGCAGACCCTGGGACACCATAAACTATGGCTACACCTTC. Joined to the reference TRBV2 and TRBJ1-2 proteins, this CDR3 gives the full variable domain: EPEVTQTPSHQVTQMGQEVILRCVPISNHLYFYWYRQILGQKVEFLVSFYNNEISEKSEIFDDQFSVERPDGSNFTLKIRSTKLEDSAMYFCASRPWDTINYGYTFGSGTRLTVV.